A selection of T cell receptor beta chains follows, all from one sample in a study of shared clonotypes between healthy human individuals. Assay used: immunoSEQ multiplex PCR; TCRdb lists only in-frame clones, some missing. The table lists roughly 2,000,000 clones, approximately 94% of them singletons, with roughly 1% in the top ten. The sample taken for sequencing was naive CD8+ T cells sorted from blood. The receptors originated from a man aged 18-30 years in good health. Both conserved end residues are part of each CDR3. The order of the fields is clone size, V gene, J gene, D gene, CDR3 DNA, CDR3 protein. A D gene is named only where the DNA matches it firmly. Clone size is given for some rows only: seen once, a few or many times, or a class if the clone is expanded.

>.|TRBV28|TRBJ1-5|.
TGTGCCAGCAGCCCAGGGATTAATAGCAATCAGCCCCAGCATTTT
CASSPGINSNQPQHF
>.|TRBV2|TRBJ2-5|.
TGTGCCAGCAGTGCACACGCGCCAGAACCTCAAGAGACCCAGTACTTC
CASSAHAPEPQETQYF
>.|TRBV28|TRBJ2-2|TRBD1
TGTGCCAGCAGTCGACAGGGTACCACCGGGGAGCTGTTTTTT
CASSRQGTTGELFF
>.|TRBV7-9|TRBJ2-7|TRBD2
TGTGCCAGCAGCTTAGCGTCGTGGCTAGCGGGAGGCGAGCAGTACTTC
CASSLASWLAGGEQYF
>once|TRBV4-1|TRBJ1-6|.
TGCGCCAGCAGCCAAGATGCCAGGGTGGTAAATTCACCCCTCCACTTT
CASSQDARVVNSPLHF
>.|TRBV25-1|TRBJ1-3|.
TGTGCCAGCAGTGATCCGGGGGGAACTGGAAACACCATATATTTT
CASSDPGGTGNTIYF
>once|TRBV4-1|TRBJ1-1|.
TGCGCCAGCAGCCAACTCTTAATAGGGGGTGACACTGAAGCTTTCTTT
CASSQLLIGGDTEAFF
>.|TRBV28|TRBJ1-5|.
TGTGCCAGCAGTTTTAACGGGGGGGGTCAGCCCCAGCATTTT
CASSFNGGGQPQHF
>once|TRBV27|TRBJ2-1|TRBD2
TGTGCCAGCAGTCCCATCACTAGCGGGGGGGCTAAGGGTGAGCAGTTCTTC
CASSPITSGGAKGEQFF
>.|TRBV27|TRBJ2-7|TRBD1
TGTGCCAGCAGTTGGGGACAGGGTGCCTACGAGCAGTACTTC
CASSWGQGAYEQYF
>.|TRBV27|TRBJ2-7|.
TGTGCCAGCGGGATGCGGGACAAGTCCTACGAGCAGTACTTC
CASGMRDKSYEQYF
>.|TRBV7-6|TRBJ2-7|.
TGTGCCAGCAGTCCGGGACTGCGAGCCGAGCAGTACTTC
CASSPGLRAEQYF
>.|TRBV4-3|TRBJ2-1|.
TGCGCCAGCAGCCAAGATAGTGGCAATGAGCAGTTCTTC
CASSQDSGNEQFF
>.|TRBV27|TRBJ2-1|.
TGTGCCAGCAGTTTAGCGGCCGGGGGGCTCTACAATGAGCAGTTCTTC
CASSLAAGGLYNEQFF
>.|TRBV11-2|TRBJ2-7|TRBD1
TGTGCCAGCAGCTTACCCCAAACCGGGACAGGGGGCGACGAGCAGTACTTC
CASSLPQTGTGGDEQYF
>once|TRBV7-9|TRBJ2-3|TRBD2
TGTGCCAGCAGCTTTCGGGGGGGCACAGATACGCAGTATTTT
CASSFRGGTDTQYF
>once|TRBV29-1|TRBJ2-2|.
TGCAGCGTGAAGGGAAAAGCGAACACCGGGGAGCTGTTTTTT
CSVKGKANTGELFF
>.|TRBV6-6|TRBJ2-2|.
TGTGCCAGCAGTCCCCCGGGGGAGGGGGCCACCGGGGAGCTGTTTTTT
CASSPPGEGATGELFF
>.|TRBV7-9|TRBJ2-4|.
TGTGCCAGCAGCTTAGCCGCGGGGGCCAAAAACATTCAGTACTTC
CASSLAAGAKNIQYF
>.|TRBV10-1|TRBJ2-7|TRBD2
TGCGCCAGCCCCGGGGGGTTCGGCGAGCAGTACTTC
CASPGGFGEQYF
>.|TRBV5-4|TRBJ2-7|.
TGTGCCAGCAGCTTTGATGCTGGTTCCTACGAGCAGTACTTC
CASSFDAGSYEQYF
>.|TRBV5-6|TRBJ2-5|.
TGTGCCAGCAGCTTGGAAGACCAGCAAGAGACCCAGTACTTC
CASSLEDQQETQYF
>.|TRBV4-2|TRBJ1-2|.
TGTGCCAGCAGCCAAGAGTTGTATGGCTACACCTTC
CASSQELYGYTF
>.|TRBV5-3|TRBJ2-5|.
TGTGCCAGTCCTTTCGGGTTTCCGGGCCAAGAGACCCAGTACTTC
CASPFGFPGQETQYF
>.|TRBV5-1|TRBJ2-5|TRBD2
TGCGCCAGCAGCTCCCACGGGGGGGCAGTCCAAGAGACCCAGTACTTC
CASSSHGGAVQETQYF
>.|TRBV6-5|TRBJ2-3|.
TGTGCCAGCTCGGGGAGCAAGACAGATACGCAGTATTTT
CASSGSKTDTQYF
>.|TRBV19|TRBJ2-1|TRBD2
TGTGCCAGTAGTATCCCCCCACAGCGGGAGGACTACAATGAGCAGTTCTTC
CASSIPPQREDYNEQFF
>.|TRBV11-2|TRBJ1-4|TRBD1
TGTGCCAGCAGCTTAGGACCCGGGACAGGGGATGAAAAACTGTTTTTT
CASSLGPGTGDEKLFF
>once|TRBV16|TRBJ2-5|.
TGTGCCAGCAGCCAAAGTACTAGCAGAGAGACCCAGTACTTC
CASSQSTSRETQYF
>.|TRBV6-6|TRBJ2-1|TRBD2
TGTGCCAGCGGAGAGGGGACTATCCGTTACAATGAGCAGTTCTTC
CASGEGTIRYNEQFF
>.|TRBV2|TRBJ1-2|.
TGTGCCAGCAGTGAAAGCGCGGACAGAAGAAACTATGGCTACACCTTC
CASSESADRRNYGYTF
>.|TRBV5-4|TRBJ2-1|.
TGTGCCAGCAGATGGGACCTAGAAGGGGGCAATGAGCAGTTCTTC
CASRWDLEGGNEQFF
>.|TRBV5-6|TRBJ1-1|.
TGTGCCAGCAGCTTAGGGGCCCCTGAAGCTTTCTTT
CASSLGAPEAFF
>once|TRBV19|TRBJ2-1|.
TGTGCCAGTAGTCTCGCTAGGGGCTCCTACAATGAGCAGTTCTTC
CASSLARGSYNEQFF
>.|TRBV28|TRBJ1-5|.
TGTGCCAGCAGTTTAGGTGCCCAGCATTTT
CASSLGAQHF
>.|TRBV29-1|TRBJ1-2|.
TGCAGCGCATTGGGGCTCGACTTCTCACTCTATGGCTACACCTTC
CSALGLDFSLYGYTF
>.|TRBV2|TRBJ2-7|.
TGTGCCAGCAGTGAAGCGGGAGAGACTTACGAGCAGTACTTC
CASSEAGETYEQYF
>.|TRBV13|TRBJ2-1|.
TGTGCCAGCAGCTTACAACGTTACAATGAGCAGTTCTTC
CASSLQRYNEQFF
>.|TRBV4-1|TRBJ2-5|TRBD2
TGCGCCAGCAGCCCGGGGGGGTGGGAGACCCAGTACTTC
CASSPGGWETQYF
>.|TRBV7-2|TRBJ2-1|.
TGTGCCAGCAGCCTATCCCCGCCTGCTCCGGTGTTCTTC
CASSLSPPAPVFF
>.|TRBV29-1|TRBJ2-7|TRBD2
TGCAGCGTTGTGACCGGGAGGGCCTCCTACGAGCAGTACTTC
CSVVTGRASYEQYF
>.|TRBV6-5|TRBJ2-7|.
TGTGCCAGCAGTTACGTGGACAGTTCCTACGAGCAGTACTTC
CASSYVDSSYEQYF